This entry lists 13 T cell receptor beta chains sequenced from one sample in a study of cytomegalovirus exposure and HLA in healthy donors. PCR involved 60 Vbeta and 13 Jbeta primers. Profiling relied on immunoSEQ multiplex PCR, and the TCRdb table lists in-frame clones only, not all of them. The sample has 150,000 or so clones, 75% to 90% seen once. Material for sequencing was PBMCs. Receptors were obtained from a male donor in good health and CMV-seropositive.

The rearrangement uses TRBV9 and TRBJ2-7, with TRBD2 as a possible D gene (5 bases). V lost 4 bases and J 4 bases, leaving 9 bases between the germline ends. Germline V gene lookup returns CDR1 SGDLS and CDR2 YYNGEE. This CDR3 has 12 residues. The chain's CDR3 is CASSPGGYEQYF. The CDR3 DNA sequence: TGTGCCAGCAGCCCCGGCGGGTACGAGCAGTACTTC.

The gene calls are TRBV9 and TRBJ2-1; 11 bases align to TRBD2. The V and J ends lost 0 bases and 9 bases, in that order; junction bases with no gene match: 5. This CDR3 region has 15 residues. Looked up from germline, CDR1 is SGDLS and CDR2 is YYNGEE. This CDR3 reads CASSVALAGGTEQFF. The CDR3 coding sequence is TGTGCCAGCAGCGTAGCGCTAGCGGGAGGCACTGAGCAGTTCTTC.

This chain uses TRBV28 with TRBJ1-1; D is possibly TRBD1 (5 bases). V was trimmed by 5 bases and J by 1 base, leaving 20 bases between them. The CDR3 totals 17 residues. Germline V gene lookup returns CDR1 MDHEN and CDR2 SYDVKM. This CDR3 is CASSPLPRQPGNTEAFF. Written as DNA, the CDR3 is TGTGCCAGCAGTCCCCTACCTCGACAGCCAGGGAACACTGAAGCTTTCTTT.

The V call is TRBV4-1, the J call TRBJ2-5; 10 nucleotides line up with TRBD2. Per germline, CDR1 MGHRA and CDR2 YSYEKL. The CDR3 has 15 residues. The trim removed 7 bases at V and 3 bases at J, leaving 8 bases unmatched. The CDR3 reads CASTADGLAEETQYF. The DNA of the CDR3 is TGCGCCAGCACCGCCGACGGACTAGCGGAAGAGACCCAGTACTTC.

This rearrangement joins TRBV7-2 to TRBJ1-5; 8 bases line up with TRBD1. This CDR3 region has 15 residues. V was clipped by 5 bases and J by 5 bases; unmatched bases: 8. Germline-derived CDR1 and CDR2 are SGHTA and FQGNSA. The CDR3 DNA reads TGTGCCAGCAGCCCCCGTGGACAGGGCCATCAGCCCCAGCATTTT. This codes for CASSPRGQGHQPQHF.

The rearrangement joins TRBV28 to TRBJ2-7; TRBD1 agrees at 9 bases. This CDR3 is 15 amino acids long. In germline, CDR1 is MDHEN, CDR2 SYDVKM. V dropped 7 bases and J dropped 6; count of bases not matched to a gene: 13. CDR3 in amino acids: CASTGPGQGTSEQYF. The CDR3 nucleotides are TGTGCCAGCACCGGACCGGGACAGGGTACGAGCGAGCAGTACTTC.

This chain joins TRBV7-2 and TRBJ2-1, with 8 nucleotides matching TRBD2. With 5 bases clipped from V and 5 bases from J, the junction kept 5 bases outside the gene matches. The CDR3 is 14 residues long. In germline, CDR1 is SGHTA, CDR2 FQGNSA. CDR3 residues: CASSRRAGDNEQFF. CDR3 nucleotides: TGTGCCAGCAGCCGAAGAGCGGGGGACAATGAGCAGTTCTTC. The entire variable domain, with the rest obtained from reference TRBV7-2 and TRBJ2-1, is as follows: GAGVSQSPSNKVTEKGKDVELRCDPISGHTALYWYRQSLGQGLEFLIYFQGNSAPDKSGLPSDRFSAERTGGSVSTLTIQRTQQEDSAVYLCASSRRAGDNEQFFGPGTRLTVL.

The chain employs TRBV11-2 and TRBJ2-7; D unclear. Germline CDR1 and CDR2: SGHAT and FQNNGV. The ends were cut back, 4 bases at V and 2 bases at J, with 9 bases in the middle. The CDR3 length is 13 residues. In nucleotides, the CDR3 is TGTGCCAGCAGCTCCGACGACACCTACGAGCAGTACTTC. Encoded protein: CASSSDDTYEQYF.

V is TRBV27 and J is TRBJ2-7, with 7 bases identical to TRBD1. From germline, CDR1 is MNHEY and CDR2 SMNVEV (reference sequence). The CDR3 is 13 residues long. The V gene end was trimmed by 4 bases and the J gene end by 6 bases; junction bases not matched to a gene: 6. CDR3 sequence (DNA): TGTGCCAGCAGTTGGACAGGCAACAGCGAGCAGTACTTC. Encoded protein: CASSWTGNSEQYF.

This rearrangement joins TRBV27 to TRBJ2-7, with 9 bases lining up with TRBD2. J gave up 2 bases and V 5 bases, and 13 bases lay outside the gene matches. The CDR3 sequence is 17 residues long. The germline V gene encodes CDR1 MNHEY and CDR2 SMNVEV (reference sequence). DNA for the CDR3: TGTGCCAGCAGTCCCCCGTACTTGCGGGAGGGGGCCTACGAGCAGTACTTC. As protein: CASSPPYLREGAYEQYF.

This chain connects TRBV6-5 to TRBJ1-2; 8 nucleotides agree with TRBD1. Germline lookup yields CDR1 MNHEY and CDR2 SVGAGI. V shed 2 bases and J 3 bases; nucleotides not matched to a gene: 8. The CDR3 has 16 amino acids. CDR3 sequence reads: CASSYGQGGLYYGYTF. In DNA form, the CDR3 reads TGTGCCAGCAGTTACGGACAGGGAGGTTTGTACTATGGCTACACCTTC.

This chain links TRBV6-6 with TRBJ2-1, with unresolved D. This CDR3 is built from 12 residues. Trimming removed 4 bases at V and 7 bases at J, with 8 bases between. Germline CDR1 MNHNY, CDR2 SVGAGI (reference sequence). The CDR3 reads CASSFPLNEQFF. CDR3 bases: TGTGCCAGCAGTTTCCCATTGAATGAGCAGTTCTTC.

This sequence joins TRBV5-1 and TRBJ1-2; D is unresolved. The V end lost 0 bases, the J end lost 3 bases, and 6 bases lay between the germline ends. CDR3 size: 13 residues. CDR1 and CDR2 from the germline V gene are SGHRS and YFSETQ. CDR3 DNA sequence: TGCGCCAGCAGCTTGGACGGTGACTATGGCTACACCTTC. Encoded protein: CASSLDGDYGYTF.